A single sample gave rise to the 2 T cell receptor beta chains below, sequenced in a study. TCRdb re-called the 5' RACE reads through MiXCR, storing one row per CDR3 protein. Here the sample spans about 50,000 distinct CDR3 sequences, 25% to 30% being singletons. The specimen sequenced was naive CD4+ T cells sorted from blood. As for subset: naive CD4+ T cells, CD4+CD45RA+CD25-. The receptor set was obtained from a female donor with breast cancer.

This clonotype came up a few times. The CDR3 sequence: CSVERNTGELFF. DNA of the CDR3: TGCAGCGTTGAACGGAACACCGGGGAGCTGTTTTTT. The rearrangement links TRBV29-1 to TRBJ2-2; no clear D. This CDR3 has 12 residues. V gave up 2 bases and J gave up 1 base, with 2 bases separating them. Germline loops: CDR1 SQVTM, CDR2 ANQGSEA.

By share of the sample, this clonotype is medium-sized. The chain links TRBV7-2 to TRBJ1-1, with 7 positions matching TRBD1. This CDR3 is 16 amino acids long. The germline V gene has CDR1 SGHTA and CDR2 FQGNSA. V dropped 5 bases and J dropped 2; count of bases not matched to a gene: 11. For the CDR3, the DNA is TGTGCCAGCAGCACCCGGACAGGCCGACTTAACACTGAAGCTTTCTTT. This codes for CASSTRTGRLNTEAFF.